Following are 5 T cell receptor beta chains from one sample sequenced in a study of T-cell reconstitution after alpha-beta-depleted transplantation in children. Preparation of the TCRbeta library was carried out with unique molecular identifiers. MiXCR, run by TCRdb on the PCR reads, gives a single entry per CDR3 protein. The sample lists 81,000 or so distinct CDR3 sequences; about 16% were seen once. The sample consisted of PBMCs, mostly from graft donor cells, taken 180 days after TCRalphabeta/CD19-depleted stem cell transplant. These receptors were taken from a male patient aged 2 to 9 who had a stem cell transplant for acute lymphoblastic leukemia, so the T cells may come from the graft donor.

The J gene is TRBJ2-1, the V gene TRBV25-1, with 8 positions matching TRBD1. The CDR3 runs 13 residues. Germline V CDR1 and CDR2: MGHDK, SYGVNS. V lost 4 bases, J lost 4 bases, and 0 bases stayed unmatched. The CDR3 DNA sequence: TGTGCCAGCAGTGGGACAGGGTACAATGAGCAGTTCTTC. Its translation is CASSGTGYNEQFF.

The V call is TRBV10-3, the J call TRBJ1-1, with D possibly TRBD1 on 6 matching bases. V gave up 0 bases and J gave up 11 bases, with 16 bases separating them. The CDR3 spans 14 residues. From germline, CDR1 is ENHRY and CDR2 SYGVKD. Here the CDR3 reads CAISESWGRPWAFF. CDR3 nucleotides: TGTGCCATCAGTGAGTCATGGGGGCGACCCTGGGCTTTCTTT.

This CDR3 reads CASSQDILASYLEQFF. The CDR3 DNA follows: TGCGCCAGCAGCCAAGATATTCTAGCGTCCTACCTTGAGCAGTTCTTC. The chain carries TRBV4-1 and TRBJ2-1, with D tentatively TRBD2 (6 bases). Deletions cut 0 bases from V and 9 bases from J, with 18 bases between. Germline V CDR1 and CDR2: MGHRA, YSYEKL. The CDR3 covers 16 residues.

The chain couples TRBV12-3 or TRBV12-4 to TRBJ2-7; D is possibly TRBD1 (6 bases). The V gene lost 6 bases and the J gene lost 2 bases, with 11 bases spanning the gap. This CDR3 has 13 residues. For the CDR3, the DNA is TGTGCCAGCAGGCAAGGACAGCCCTACGAGCAGTACTTC. Translated: CASRQGQPYEQYF.

Concerning this clonotype: A read error may be the cause here, since a much bigger clone is one base away. V is TRBV20-1 and J is TRBJ1-2, with a tentative D call TRBD1 (6 bases). CDR1 is DFQATT and CDR2 is SNEGSKA in the germline V gene (reference sequence). This CDR3 contains 14 residues. The CDR3 region is CSVRDSKGVYGYTF. The CDR3 bases are TGCAGTGTTAGAGATTCGAAGGGGGTCTATGGCTACACCTTC.